One sample yielded the 7 T cell receptor beta chains listed below, sequenced in a study of regulatory T cells in long-lasting Graves disease. Building of the TCR beta libraries involved iRepertoire HTBI primers and Arm-PCR of CDR3 regions. From the multiplex PCR reads, TCRdb called clonotypes with MiXCR, one entry per CDR3 protein. The sample includes more than 450,000 distinct CDR3 sequences, 12% seen only once; the top ten take roughly 8.9%. Regarding time point: newly diagnosed GD, antithyroid drugs for less than 3 months. Scientists built the TCR library using RNA that was extracted from PBMCs. These data were likewise used in another study, on T cells in Graves' hyperthyroidism and ophthalmopathy.

The sequencing here drew on peripheral blood mononuclear cells (PBMCs), taken at new diagnosis, from a patient treated with antithyroid drugs. All receptors derive from a young woman with Graves disease.

This sequence joins TRBV19 and TRBJ2-7; the match to TRBD1 covers 9 bases. From germline, CDR1 is LNHDA and CDR2 SQIVND (reference sequence). J lost 2 bases, V lost 5 bases, and 7 bases had no gene match. The CDR3 spans 15 residues. The CDR3 is CASSRSGQGPYEQYF. CDR3 coding DNA: TGTGCCAGTAGTCGGAGCGGACAGGGGCCCTACGAGCAGTACTTC.

In this sample, this clonotype turned up many times. The chain employs TRBV19 and TRBJ2-2; 7 positions match TRBD1. The germline V gene has CDR1 LNHDA and CDR2 SQIVND (reference sequence). This CDR3 spans 18 amino acids. V lost 6 bases, J lost 5 bases, and 18 bases stayed unmatched. In DNA, the CDR3 is TGTGCCAGTAGCCGCAAAGGATCGGTCAGGGGGACGACCGGGGAGCTGTTTTTT. This translates into CASSRKGSVRGTTGELFF.

This clonotype occurred many times. The chain uses TRBV24-1 and TRBJ2-1; 10 bases match TRBD2. V lost 0 bases to trimming and J lost 4 bases; unmatched junction nucleotides: 2. Germline V gene lookup returns CDR1 KGHDR and CDR2 SFDVKD. CDR3 length equals 16 residues. CDR3 in amino acids: CATSDLASGGYNEQFF. Here the CDR3 DNA reads TGTGCCACCAGTGATTTGGCTAGCGGGGGTTACAATGAGCAGTTCTTC.

This clonotype showed up many times. The rearrangement uses TRBV19 and TRBJ1-1, with 7 bases identical to TRBD1. After removal of 3 bases from V and 13 bases from J, the junction contained 23 bases not matched to a gene. The CDR3 is 17 residues long. Germline CDR1 LNHDA, CDR2 SQIVND (reference sequence). The CDR3 DNA reads TGTGCCAGTAGTATCCGACGAGGGACACAGGGGCAAAAAAGCGGTTTCTTT. Encoded protein: CASSIRRGTQGQKSGFF.

CDR3: CSAGTRGGLDEKLFF. CDR3 nucleotide sequence: TGCAGTGCTGGGACAAGAGGGGGCCTCGATGAAAAACTGTTTTTT. The rearrangement links TRBV20-1 to TRBJ1-4; 7 nucleotides agree with TRBD1. V trimming: 5 bases; J trimming: 6 bases; junction bases outside the gene matches: 12. Germline V CDR1 and CDR2: DFQATT, SNEGSKA (reference sequence). The CDR3 runs 15 residues.

The sample holds many counts of this clonotype. J is TRBJ1-1 and V is TRBV18; perhaps TRBD1 as D (5 bases). This CDR3 contains 12 residues. Germline CDR1 is KGHSH and CDR2 is LQKENI. V lost 2 bases and J 6 bases, leaving 7 bases between the germline ends. The CDR3 region is CASSPGAAEAFF. CDR3 nucleotide sequence: TGTGCCAGCTCACCAGGGGCCGCTGAAGCTTTCTTT.

The chain combines TRBV29-1 with TRBJ1-2; D is unclear. Germline lookup yields CDR1 SQVTM and CDR2 ANQGSEA. V was shortened by 4 bases and J by 0 bases, with 18 bases between the two germline ends. The CDR3 spans 16 residues. The CDR3, as DNA: TGCAGCGTTGGCCCTCCGACTTGGGCCGCTAACTATGGCTACACCTTC. It yields the protein CSVGPPTWAANYGYTF.